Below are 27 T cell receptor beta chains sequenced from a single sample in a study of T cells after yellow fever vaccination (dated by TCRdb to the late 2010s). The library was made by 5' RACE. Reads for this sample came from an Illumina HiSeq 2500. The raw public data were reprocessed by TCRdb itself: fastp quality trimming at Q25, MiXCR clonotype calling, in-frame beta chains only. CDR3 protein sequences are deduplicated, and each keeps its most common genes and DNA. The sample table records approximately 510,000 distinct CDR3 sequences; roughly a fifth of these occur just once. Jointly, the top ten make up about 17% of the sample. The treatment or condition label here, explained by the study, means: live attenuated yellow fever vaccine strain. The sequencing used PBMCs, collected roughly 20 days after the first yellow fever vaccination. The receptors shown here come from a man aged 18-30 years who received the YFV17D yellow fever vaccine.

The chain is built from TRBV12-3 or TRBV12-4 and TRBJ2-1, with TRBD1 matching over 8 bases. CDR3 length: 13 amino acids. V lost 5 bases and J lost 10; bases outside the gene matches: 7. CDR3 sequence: CASSQDRAGEQFF. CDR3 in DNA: TGTGCCAGCAGTCAGGACAGGGCTGGGGAGCAGTTCTTC.

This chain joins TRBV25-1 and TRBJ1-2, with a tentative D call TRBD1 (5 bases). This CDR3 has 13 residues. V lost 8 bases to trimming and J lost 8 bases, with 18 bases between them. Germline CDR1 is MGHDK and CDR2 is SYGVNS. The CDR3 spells CASAGAGVRGYTF. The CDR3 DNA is TGTGCCAGCGCCGGGGCCGGGGTGCGAGGCTACACCTTC.

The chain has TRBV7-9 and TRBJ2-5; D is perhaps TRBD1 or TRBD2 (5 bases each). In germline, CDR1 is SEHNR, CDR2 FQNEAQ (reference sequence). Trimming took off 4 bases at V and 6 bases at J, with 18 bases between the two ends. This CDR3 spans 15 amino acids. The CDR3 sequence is CASSSTGTPAKTQYF. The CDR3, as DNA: TGTGCCAGCAGCTCCACCGGGACCCCAGCGAAGACCCAGTACTTC.

The CDR3 loop is CASSYGGYRGDTQYF. The CDR3 DNA is TGTGCCAGCAGCTACGGGGGGTACCGCGGAGATACGCAGTATTTT. This chain joins TRBV7-3 and TRBJ2-3; 7 bases map to TRBD2. The CDR3 is 15 residues long. V lost 4 bases to trimming and J lost 5 bases; unmatched junction nucleotides: 9. Looked up from germline, CDR1 is SGHTA and CDR2 is FQGTGA.

DNA of the CDR3: TGCAGTGCTAGACCTGAGAGCGGGGAGCTGTTTTTT. This codes for CSARPESGELFF. The chain carries TRBV20-1 and TRBJ2-2; D remains ambiguous. Trimming cost V 2 bases and J 7 bases, with 8 bases left between them. Germline assignment: CDR1 DFQATT and CDR2 SNEGSKA (reference sequence). This CDR3 spans 12 amino acids.

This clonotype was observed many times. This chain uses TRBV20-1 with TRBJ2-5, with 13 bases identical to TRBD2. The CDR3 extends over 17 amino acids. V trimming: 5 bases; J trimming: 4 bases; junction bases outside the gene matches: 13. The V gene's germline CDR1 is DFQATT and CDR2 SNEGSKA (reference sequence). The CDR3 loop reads CSARRLAGGLDGETQYF. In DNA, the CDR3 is TGCAGTGCTCGCAGACTAGCGGGGGGATTGGACGGAGAGACCCAGTACTTC.

In DNA form, the CDR3 reads TGTGCCAGCAGCTTAGGTTCAGCTAAGACAAGGCAGTACTTC. Amino acids: CASSLGSAKTRQYF. This rearrangement joins TRBV7-2 to TRBJ2-7; the D is unclear. CDR3 size: 14 residues. Germline loops: CDR1 SGHTA, CDR2 FQGNSA. Trimming took 1 base from V and 9 from J, leaving 16 bases between them.

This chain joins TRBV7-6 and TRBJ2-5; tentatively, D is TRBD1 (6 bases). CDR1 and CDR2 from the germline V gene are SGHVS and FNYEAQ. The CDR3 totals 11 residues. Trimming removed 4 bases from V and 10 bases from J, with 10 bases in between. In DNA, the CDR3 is TGTGCCAGCAGCTACGGACAGAGCCAGTACTTC. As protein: CASSYGQSQYF.

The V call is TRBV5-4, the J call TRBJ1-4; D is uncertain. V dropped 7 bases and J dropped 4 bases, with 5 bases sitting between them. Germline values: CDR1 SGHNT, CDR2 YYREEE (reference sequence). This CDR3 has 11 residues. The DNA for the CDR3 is TGTGCCAGCCACGGTAATGAAAAACTGTTTTTT. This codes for CASHGNEKLFF.

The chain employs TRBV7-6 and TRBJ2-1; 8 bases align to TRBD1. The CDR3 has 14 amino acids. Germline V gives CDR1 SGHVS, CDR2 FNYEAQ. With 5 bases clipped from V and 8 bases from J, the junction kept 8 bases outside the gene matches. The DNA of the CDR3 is TGTGCCAGCAGCACTGGACAGGGTTTCGATGAGCAGTTCTTC. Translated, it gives CASSTGQGFDEQFF.

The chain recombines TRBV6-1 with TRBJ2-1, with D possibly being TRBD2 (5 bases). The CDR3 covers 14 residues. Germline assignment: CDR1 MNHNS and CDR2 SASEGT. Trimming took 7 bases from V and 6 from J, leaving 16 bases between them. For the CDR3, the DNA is TGTGCCAGCACTCTCCAGCGGTTCAGCAATGAGCAGTTCTTC. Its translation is CASTLQRFSNEQFF.

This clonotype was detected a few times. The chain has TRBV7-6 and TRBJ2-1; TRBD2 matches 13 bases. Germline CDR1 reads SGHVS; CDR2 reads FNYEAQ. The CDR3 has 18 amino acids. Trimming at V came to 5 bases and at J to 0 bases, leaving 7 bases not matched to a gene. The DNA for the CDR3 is TGTGCCAGCAGCAAACTAGCGGGGGGGCCCCTCTCCTACAATGAGCAGTTCTTC. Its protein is CASSKLAGGPLSYNEQFF.

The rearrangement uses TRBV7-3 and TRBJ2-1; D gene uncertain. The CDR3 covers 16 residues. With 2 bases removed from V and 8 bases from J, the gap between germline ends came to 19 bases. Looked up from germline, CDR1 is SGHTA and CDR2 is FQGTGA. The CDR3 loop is CASSLRLSGSRDEQFF. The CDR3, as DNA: TGTGCCAGCAGCTTACGGCTCTCGGGTAGTAGGGATGAGCAGTTCTTC.

The chain's CDR3 is CASSSAGLETQYF. DNA of the CDR3: TGTGCCAGCAGTTCCGCCGGGCTAGAGACCCAGTACTTC. This chain connects TRBV6-2 or TRBV6-3 to TRBJ2-5; D uncertain. Trimming left V 4 bases short and J 4 bases short, with 10 bases between. The CDR3 spans 13 residues. The germline V gene has CDR1 MNHEY and CDR2 SVGEGT.

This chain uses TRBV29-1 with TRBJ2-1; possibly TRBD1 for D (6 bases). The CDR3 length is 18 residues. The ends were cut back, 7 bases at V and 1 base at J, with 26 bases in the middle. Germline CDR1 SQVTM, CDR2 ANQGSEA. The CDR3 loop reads CSELTLPRDIWSYNEQFF. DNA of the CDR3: TGCAGCGAGCTCACCCTACCAAGGGACATCTGGTCCTACAATGAGCAGTTCTTC.

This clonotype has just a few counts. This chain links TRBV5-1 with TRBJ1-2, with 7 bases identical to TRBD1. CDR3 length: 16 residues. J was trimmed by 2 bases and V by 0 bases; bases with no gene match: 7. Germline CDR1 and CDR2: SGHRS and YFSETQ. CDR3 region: CASSLGQGFSNYGYTF. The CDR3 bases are TGCGCCAGCAGCTTGGGACAGGGTTTTTCGAACTATGGCTACACCTTC.

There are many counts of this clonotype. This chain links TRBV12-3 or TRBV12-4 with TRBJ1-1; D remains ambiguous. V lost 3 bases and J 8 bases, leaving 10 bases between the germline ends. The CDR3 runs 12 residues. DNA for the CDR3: TGTGCCAGCAGTTTTTACAGAAGCGAAGCTTTCTTT. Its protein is CASSFYRSEAFF.

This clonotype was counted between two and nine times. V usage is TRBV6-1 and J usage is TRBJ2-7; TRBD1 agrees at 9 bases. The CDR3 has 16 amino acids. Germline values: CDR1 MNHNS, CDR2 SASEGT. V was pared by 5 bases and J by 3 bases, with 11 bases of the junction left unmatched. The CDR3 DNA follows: TGTGCCAGCAGTATGCGAACCGGGACAGGGCGCTACGAGCAGTACTTC. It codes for CASSMRTGTGRYEQYF.

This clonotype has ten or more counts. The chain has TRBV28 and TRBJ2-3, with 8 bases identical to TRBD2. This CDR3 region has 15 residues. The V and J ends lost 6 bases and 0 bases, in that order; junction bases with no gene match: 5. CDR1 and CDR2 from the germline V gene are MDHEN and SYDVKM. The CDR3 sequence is CASSHQRGSTDTQYF. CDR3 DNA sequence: TGTGCCAGCAGCCACCAGCGGGGGAGCACAGATACGCAGTATTTT.

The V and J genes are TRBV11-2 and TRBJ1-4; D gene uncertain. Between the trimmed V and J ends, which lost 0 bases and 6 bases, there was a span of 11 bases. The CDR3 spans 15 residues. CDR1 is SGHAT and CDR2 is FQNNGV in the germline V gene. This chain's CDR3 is CASSLEGPLDEKLFF. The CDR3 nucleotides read TGTGCCAGCAGCTTAGAAGGGCCTTTGGATGAAAAACTGTTTTTT.

The chain's CDR3 is CASMARTNTGELFF. CDR3 bases: TGCGCCAGCATGGCCAGGACGAACACCGGGGAGCTGTTTTTT. V is TRBV5-1 and J is TRBJ2-2; the D is unclear. Between the trimmed V and J ends, which lost 6 bases and 0 bases, there was a span of 9 bases. CDR3 length equals 14 residues. CDR1 SGHRS and CDR2 YFSETQ come from the germline V gene.

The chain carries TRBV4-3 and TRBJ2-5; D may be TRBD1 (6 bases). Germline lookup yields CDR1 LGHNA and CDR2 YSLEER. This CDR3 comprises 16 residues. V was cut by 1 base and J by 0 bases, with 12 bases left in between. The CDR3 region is CASSQARGTYQETQYF. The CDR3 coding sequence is TGCGCCAGCAGCCAAGCCAGGGGCACGTACCAAGAGACCCAGTACTTC.

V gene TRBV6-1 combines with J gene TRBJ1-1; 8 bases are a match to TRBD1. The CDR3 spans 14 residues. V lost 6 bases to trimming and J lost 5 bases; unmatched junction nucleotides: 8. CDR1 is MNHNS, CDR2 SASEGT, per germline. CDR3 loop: CASRFQGAGTEAFF. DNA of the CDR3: TGTGCCAGCAGATTCCAGGGGGCGGGTACTGAAGCTTTCTTT.

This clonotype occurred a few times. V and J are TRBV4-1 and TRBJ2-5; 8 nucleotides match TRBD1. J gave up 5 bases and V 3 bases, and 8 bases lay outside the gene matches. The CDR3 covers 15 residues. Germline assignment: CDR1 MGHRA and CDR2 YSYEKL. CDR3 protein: CASSHGDRGHETQYF. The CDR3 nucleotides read TGCGCCAGCAGCCACGGAGACAGGGGTCACGAGACCCAGTACTTC.

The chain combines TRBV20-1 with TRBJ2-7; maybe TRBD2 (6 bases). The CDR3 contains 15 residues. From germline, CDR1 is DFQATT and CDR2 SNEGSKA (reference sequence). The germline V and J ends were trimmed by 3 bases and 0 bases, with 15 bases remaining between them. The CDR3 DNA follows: TGCAGTGCTAGGCGGAGGGGACCGAGCTCCTACGAGCAGTACGTC. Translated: CSARRRGPSSYEQYV.

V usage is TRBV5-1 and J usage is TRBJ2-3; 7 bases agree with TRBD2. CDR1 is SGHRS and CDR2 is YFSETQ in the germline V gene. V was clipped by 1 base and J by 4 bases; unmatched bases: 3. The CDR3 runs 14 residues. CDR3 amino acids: CASSLLREADTQYF. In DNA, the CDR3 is TGCGCCAGCAGCTTGCTCCGGGAGGCAGATACGCAGTATTTT.

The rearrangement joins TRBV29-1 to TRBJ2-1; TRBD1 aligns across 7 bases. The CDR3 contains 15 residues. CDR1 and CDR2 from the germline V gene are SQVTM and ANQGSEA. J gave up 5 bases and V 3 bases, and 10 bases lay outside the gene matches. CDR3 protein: CSVDRYRGPHNEQFF. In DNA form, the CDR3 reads TGCAGCGTTGACCGATACAGGGGACCGCACAATGAGCAGTTCTTC.